One and the same sample provided the 15 T cell receptor beta chains below, sequenced in a study of T cell responses to AZD1222 COVID-19 vaccine. Libraries were prepared by immunoSEQ multiplex PCR; TCRdb keeps only in-frame clonotypes and omits some of them. The sample carries some 150,000 clones, under 95% recorded once. The sample was peripheral blood, taken on day 0 of AZD1222 vaccination. The receptors derive from an adult in good health.

V gene TRBV3-1 (or the pseudogene TRBV3-2) combines with J gene TRBJ1-2; D is ambiguous. With 2 bases removed from V and 8 bases from J, the gap between germline ends came to 6 bases. This CDR3 contains 11 residues. The germline CDR1 and CDR2 sequences are LGHDT and YNNKEL (reference sequence). CDR3 protein: CASSQQYGYTF. CDR3 nucleotide sequence: TGTGCCAGCAGCCAACAGTACGGCTACACCTTC.

The chain has TRBV10-3 and TRBJ1-1, with D unclear. With 2 bases removed from V and 3 bases from J, the gap between germline ends came to 13 bases. CDR1 is ENHRY and CDR2 is SYGVKD in the germline V gene. The CDR3 consists of 15 residues. In DNA, the CDR3 is TGTGCCATCAGTGAGATCGACAAGCTGTACACTGAAGCTTTCTTT. Protein: CAISEIDKLYTEAFF.

The chain couples TRBV6-5 to TRBJ1-1; D uncertain. The CDR3 covers 12 residues. Trimming removed 5 bases at V and 11 bases at J, with 15 bases between. Germline-derived CDR1 and CDR2 are MNHEY and SVGAGI. For the CDR3, the DNA is TGTGCCAGCAGTCCAACCGGGAGGTCTGCTTTCTTT. Translation: CASSPTGRSAFF.

The gene calls are TRBV7-2 and TRBJ2-7, with D possibly matching TRBD1 (5 bases). Looked up from germline, CDR1 is SGHTA and CDR2 is FQGNSA. Trimming cost V 2 bases and J 2 bases, with 13 bases left between them. The CDR3 loop spans 15 amino acids. CDR3 sequence: CASSLQQGGAYEQYF. CDR3 sequence (DNA): TGTGCCAGCAGCTTACAGCAGGGTGGGGCCTACGAGCAGTACTTC.

The V gene is TRBV28, the J gene TRBJ2-5; D possibly corresponds to TRBD1 (5 bases). The CDR3 extends over 19 amino acids. V was shortened by 10 bases and J by 7 bases, with 37 bases between the two germline ends. Germline CDR1 MDHEN, CDR2 SYDVKM. This CDR3 reads CATRSTIPFAGKRYGTQYF. DNA of the CDR3: TGTGCCACCCGGTCGACGATCCCTTTCGCAGGGAAGAGGTATGGGACCCAGTACTTC. The full variable domain, with the rest looked up from reference TRBV28 and TRBJ2-5, is DVKVTQSSRYLVKRTGEKVFLECVQDMDHENMFWYRQDPGLGLRLIYFSYDVKMKEKGDIPEGYSVSREKKERFSLILESASTNQTSMYLCATRSTIPFAGKRYGTQYFGPGTRLLVL.

This sequence joins TRBV5-1 and TRBJ2-7; TRBD2 aligns across 10 bases. The ends lost 1 base at V and 6 bases at J; junction bases unmatched: 7. This CDR3 comprises 15 residues. From germline, CDR1 is SGHRS and CDR2 YFSETQ. CDR3 loop: CASSLWLAGDGEQYF. In nucleotides, the CDR3 is TGCGCCAGCAGCTTGTGGCTAGCGGGAGATGGCGAGCAGTACTTC.

J is TRBJ1-6 and V is TRBV7-9; possible D gene TRBD1, 6 bases. Germline V CDR1 and CDR2: SEHNR, FQNEAQ (reference sequence). V lost 3 bases, J lost 8 bases, and 14 bases lay in between. CDR3 length: 15 amino acids. CDR3 region: CASSFVTGGDSPLHF. The CDR3 DNA is TGTGCCAGCAGCTTTGTCACGGGGGGCGATTCACCCCTCCACTTT.

The rearrangement uses TRBV3-1 (or the pseudogene TRBV3-2) and TRBJ2-6, with 7 bases identical to TRBD1. The germline CDR1 and CDR2 sequences are LGHDT and YNNKEL (reference sequence). The CDR3 runs 21 residues. The V and J ends lost 1 base and 1 base, in that order; junction bases with no gene match: 16. CDR3 sequence reads: CASSQVPPRGTISSGANVLTF. CDR3 sequence (DNA): TGTGCCAGCAGCCAAGTCCCACCCAGGGGGACCATTTCATCTGGGGCCAACGTCCTGACTTTC.

The rearrangement links TRBV5-1 to TRBJ1-1, with a tentative D call TRBD1 (6 bases). The germline V and J ends were trimmed by 4 bases and 0 bases, with 13 bases remaining between them. CDR1 SGHRS and CDR2 YFSETQ come from the germline V gene. The CDR3 length is 15 residues. The CDR3 sequence: CASSTLDSVNTEAFF. The CDR3 DNA follows: TGCGCCAGCAGCACCCTGGACAGCGTGAACACTGAAGCTTTCTTT.

The chain has TRBV19 and TRBJ2-7, with 10 bases that match TRBD1. This CDR3 is built from 14 residues. Looked up from germline, CDR1 is LNHDA and CDR2 is SQIVND (reference sequence). V was clipped by 6 bases and J by 5 bases; unmatched bases: 7. The CDR3 is CASRTGGLTDEQYF. Here the CDR3 DNA reads TGTGCCAGTAGGACAGGGGGCTTAACGGACGAGCAGTACTTC.

V and J are TRBV6-6 and TRBJ1-1, with no clear D. With 2 bases removed from V and 3 bases from J, the gap between germline ends came to 10 bases. Germline lookup yields CDR1 MNHNY and CDR2 SVGAGI (reference sequence). The CDR3 runs 14 residues. CDR3 sequence reads: CASSYQSFYTEAFF. The CDR3 DNA follows: TGTGCCAGCAGTTACCAGTCTTTCTACACTGAAGCTTTCTTT.

The chain has TRBV29-1 and TRBJ1-2, with D perhaps TRBD1 (6 bases). This CDR3 has 11 residues. Trimming took 2 bases from V and 6 from J, leaving 7 bases between them. Germline CDR1 reads SQVTM; CDR2 reads ANQGSEA. Here the CDR3 reads CSVESGDGYTF. The CDR3 DNA is TGCAGCGTTGAATCAGGGGATGGCTACACCTTC.

The chain is built from TRBV29-1 and TRBJ1-2, with 9 bases lining up with TRBD1. This CDR3 has 13 amino acids. V shed 7 bases and J 6 bases; nucleotides not matched to a gene: 9. The V gene's germline CDR1 is SQVTM and CDR2 ANQGSEA. The CDR3 DNA is TGCAGCGCAGGACAGGGGTTGGGCGATGGCTACACCTTC. Translation gives CSAGQGLGDGYTF.

The V gene is TRBV27, the J gene TRBJ1-1, with 7 bases matching TRBD1. V lost 6 bases, J lost 1 base, and 8 bases stayed unmatched. The germline CDR1 and CDR2 sequences are MNHEY and SMNVEV (reference sequence). This CDR3 comprises 15 residues. CDR3 loop: CASSFAWDRNTEAFF. As DNA, the CDR3 is TGTGCCAGCAGCTTTGCTTGGGACAGGAACACTGAAGCTTTCTTT.

The CDR3 region has the DNA TGCAGCGGGGGGGTGGCTTACACTGAAGCTTTCTTT. Translation gives CSGGVAYTEAFF. This chain uses TRBV29-1 with TRBJ1-1, with a tentative D call TRBD1 (5 bases). CDR1 is SQVTM, CDR2 ANQGSEA, per germline. The ends were cut back, 7 bases at V and 3 bases at J, with 12 bases in the middle. The length of the CDR3 is 12 residues.